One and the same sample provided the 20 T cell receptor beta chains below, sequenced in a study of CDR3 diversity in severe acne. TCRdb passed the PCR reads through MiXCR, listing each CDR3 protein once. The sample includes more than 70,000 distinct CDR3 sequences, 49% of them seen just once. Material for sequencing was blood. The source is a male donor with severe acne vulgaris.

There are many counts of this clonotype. CDR3 region: CASSPTHTGELFF. The CDR3 DNA sequence: TGTGCCAGCAGCCCGACCCACACCGGGGAGCTGTTTTTT. The chain links TRBV14 to TRBJ2-2; D gene uncertain. Germline CDR1 and CDR2: SGHDN and FVKESK. Trimming removed 4 bases at V and 3 bases at J, with 6 bases between. The CDR3 runs to 13 residues.

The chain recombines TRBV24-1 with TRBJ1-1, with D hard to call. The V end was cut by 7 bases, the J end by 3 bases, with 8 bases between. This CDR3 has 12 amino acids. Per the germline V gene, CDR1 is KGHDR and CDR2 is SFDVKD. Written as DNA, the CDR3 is TGTGCCACCAGAGAAGGGTACACTGAAGCTTTCTTT. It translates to CATREGYTEAFF.

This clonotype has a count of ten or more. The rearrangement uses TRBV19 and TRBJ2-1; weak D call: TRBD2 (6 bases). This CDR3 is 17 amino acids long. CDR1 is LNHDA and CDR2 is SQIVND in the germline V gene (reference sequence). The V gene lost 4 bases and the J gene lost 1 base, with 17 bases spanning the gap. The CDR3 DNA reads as TGTGCCAGTAGTACTTTGGGACTCGCGACTTCCTACAATGAGCAGTTCTTC. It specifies CASSTLGLATSYNEQFF.

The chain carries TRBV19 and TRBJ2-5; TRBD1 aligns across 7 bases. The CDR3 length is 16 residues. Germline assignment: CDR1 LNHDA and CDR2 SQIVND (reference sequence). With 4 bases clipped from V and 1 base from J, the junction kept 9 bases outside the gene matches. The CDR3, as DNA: TGTGCCAGTAGTACCGACTCGACAGGGATCCAAGAGACCCAGTACTTC. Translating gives CASSTDSTGIQETQYF.

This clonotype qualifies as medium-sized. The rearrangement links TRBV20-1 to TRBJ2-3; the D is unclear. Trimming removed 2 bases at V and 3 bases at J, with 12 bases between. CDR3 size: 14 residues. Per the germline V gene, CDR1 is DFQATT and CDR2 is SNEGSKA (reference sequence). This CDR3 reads CSARNARTTDTQYF. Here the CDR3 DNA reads TGCAGTGCTAGAAATGCGCGAACTACAGATACGCAGTATTTT.

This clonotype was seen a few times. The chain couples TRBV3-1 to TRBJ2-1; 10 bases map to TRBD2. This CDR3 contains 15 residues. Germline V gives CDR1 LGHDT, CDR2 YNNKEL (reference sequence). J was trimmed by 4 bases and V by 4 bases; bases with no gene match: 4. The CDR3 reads CASSRLAGAYNEQFF. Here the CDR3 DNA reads TGTGCCAGCAGCCGGCTAGCGGGGGCGTACAATGAGCAGTTCTTC.

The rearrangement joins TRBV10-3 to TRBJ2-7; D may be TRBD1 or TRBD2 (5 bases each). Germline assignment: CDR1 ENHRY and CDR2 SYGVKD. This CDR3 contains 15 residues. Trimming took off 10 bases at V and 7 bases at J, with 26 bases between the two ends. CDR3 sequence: CASKISHYWDGEQYF. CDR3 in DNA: TGTGCCAGCAAGATATCCCACTATTGGGACGGGGAGCAGTACTTC.

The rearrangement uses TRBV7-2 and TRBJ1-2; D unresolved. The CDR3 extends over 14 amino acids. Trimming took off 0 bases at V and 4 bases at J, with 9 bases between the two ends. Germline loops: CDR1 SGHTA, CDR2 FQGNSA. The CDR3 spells CASSLATGSYGYTF. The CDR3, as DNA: TGTGCCAGCAGCTTAGCGACGGGAAGCTATGGCTACACCTTC.

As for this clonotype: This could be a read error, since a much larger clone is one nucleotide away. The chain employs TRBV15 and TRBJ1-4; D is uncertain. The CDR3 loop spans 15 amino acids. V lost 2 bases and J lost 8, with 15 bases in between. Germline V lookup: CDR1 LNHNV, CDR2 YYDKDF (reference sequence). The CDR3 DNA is TGTGCCACCAGCAGACCCCCACGGAGAAGCGAAAAACTGTTTTTT. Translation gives CATSRPPRRSEKLFF.

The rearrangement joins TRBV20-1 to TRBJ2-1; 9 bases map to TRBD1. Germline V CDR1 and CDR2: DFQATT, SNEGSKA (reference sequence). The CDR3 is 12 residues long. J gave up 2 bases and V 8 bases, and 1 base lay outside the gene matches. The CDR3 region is CSRDRAYNEQFF. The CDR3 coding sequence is TGCAGTAGGGACAGGGCCTACAATGAGCAGTTCTTC.

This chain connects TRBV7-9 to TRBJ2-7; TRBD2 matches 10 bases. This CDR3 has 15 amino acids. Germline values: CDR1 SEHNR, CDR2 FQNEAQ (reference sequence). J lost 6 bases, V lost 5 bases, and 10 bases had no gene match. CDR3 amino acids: CASSPGTSVMGEQYF. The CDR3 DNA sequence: TGTGCCAGCAGCCCCGGGACTAGCGTTATGGGCGAGCAGTACTTC.

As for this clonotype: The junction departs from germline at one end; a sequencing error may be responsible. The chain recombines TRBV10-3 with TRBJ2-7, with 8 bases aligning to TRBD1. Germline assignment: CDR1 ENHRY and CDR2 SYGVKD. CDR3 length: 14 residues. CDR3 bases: TGTGCCAGCAGTGTCCCGGGACAGGACTACGAGCAGTACTTC. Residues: CASSVPGQDYEQYF.

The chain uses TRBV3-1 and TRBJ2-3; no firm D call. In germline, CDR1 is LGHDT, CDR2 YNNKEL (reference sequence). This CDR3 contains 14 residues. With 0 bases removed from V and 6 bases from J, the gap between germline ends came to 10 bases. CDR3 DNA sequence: TGTGCCAGCAGCCAAGAGACCGTCTTGGATACGCAGTATTTT. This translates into CASSQETVLDTQYF.

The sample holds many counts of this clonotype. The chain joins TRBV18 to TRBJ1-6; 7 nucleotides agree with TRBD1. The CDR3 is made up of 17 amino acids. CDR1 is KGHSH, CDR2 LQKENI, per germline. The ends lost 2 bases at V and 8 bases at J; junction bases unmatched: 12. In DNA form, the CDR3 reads TGTGCCAGCTCACCAAGGGGGGACAGCCCTTTATATTCACCCCTCCACTTT. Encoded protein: CASSPRGDSPLYSPLHF.

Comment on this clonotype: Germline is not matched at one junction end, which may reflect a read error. The CDR3 loop reads CASSGALQDSNQPRHF. The CDR3 coding sequence is TGTGCCAGCAGCGGAGCTTTACAGGATAGCAATCAGCCCCGGCATTTT. The chain links TRBV28 to TRBJ1-5, with D maybe TRBD1 (5 bases). Germline V lookup: CDR1 MDHEN, CDR2 SYDVKM. This CDR3 contains 16 residues.

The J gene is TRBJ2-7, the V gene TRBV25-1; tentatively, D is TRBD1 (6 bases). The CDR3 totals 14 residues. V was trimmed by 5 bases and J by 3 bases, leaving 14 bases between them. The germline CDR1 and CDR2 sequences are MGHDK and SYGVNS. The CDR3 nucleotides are TGTGCCAGCAGTCTTGGGGGACATGGCTACGAGCAGTACTTC. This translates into CASSLGGHGYEQYF.

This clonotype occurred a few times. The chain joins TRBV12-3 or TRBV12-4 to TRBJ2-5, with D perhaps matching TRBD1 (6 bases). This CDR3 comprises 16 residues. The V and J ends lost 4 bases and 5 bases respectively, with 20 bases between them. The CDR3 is CASSYRRTRGSETQYF. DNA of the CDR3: TGTGCCAGCAGTTACAGACGCACAAGGGGGTCGGAGACCCAGTACTTC.

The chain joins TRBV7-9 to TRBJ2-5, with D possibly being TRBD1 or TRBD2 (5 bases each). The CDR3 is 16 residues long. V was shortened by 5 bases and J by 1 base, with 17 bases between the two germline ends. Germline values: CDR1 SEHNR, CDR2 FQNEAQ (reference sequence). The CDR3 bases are TGTGCCAGCAGCGCCTATGCAGGGACCCTCCAAGAGACCCAGTACTTC. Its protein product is CASSAYAGTLQETQYF.

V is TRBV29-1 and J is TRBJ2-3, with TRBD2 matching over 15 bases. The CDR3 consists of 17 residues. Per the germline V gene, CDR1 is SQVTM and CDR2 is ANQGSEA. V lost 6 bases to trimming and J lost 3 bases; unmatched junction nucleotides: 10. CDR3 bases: TGCAGCGTCGTCGGACTAGCGGGAGGGCCTCTGACAGATACGCAGTATTTT. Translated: CSVVGLAGGPLTDTQYF.

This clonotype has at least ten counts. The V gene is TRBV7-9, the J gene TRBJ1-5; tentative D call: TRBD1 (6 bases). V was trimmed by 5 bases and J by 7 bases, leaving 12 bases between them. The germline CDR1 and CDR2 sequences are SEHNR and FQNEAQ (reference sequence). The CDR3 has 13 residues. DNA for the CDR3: TGTGCCAGCAGCCACGGGGGCGGGCAGCCCCAGCATTTT. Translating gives CASSHGGGQPQHF. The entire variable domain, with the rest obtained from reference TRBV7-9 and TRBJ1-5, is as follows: DTGVSQNPRHKITKRGQNVTFRCDPISEHNRLYWYRQTLGQGPEFLTYFQNEAQLEKSRLLSDRFSAERPKGSFSTLEIQRTEQGDSAMYLCASSHGGGQPQHFGDGTRLSIL.